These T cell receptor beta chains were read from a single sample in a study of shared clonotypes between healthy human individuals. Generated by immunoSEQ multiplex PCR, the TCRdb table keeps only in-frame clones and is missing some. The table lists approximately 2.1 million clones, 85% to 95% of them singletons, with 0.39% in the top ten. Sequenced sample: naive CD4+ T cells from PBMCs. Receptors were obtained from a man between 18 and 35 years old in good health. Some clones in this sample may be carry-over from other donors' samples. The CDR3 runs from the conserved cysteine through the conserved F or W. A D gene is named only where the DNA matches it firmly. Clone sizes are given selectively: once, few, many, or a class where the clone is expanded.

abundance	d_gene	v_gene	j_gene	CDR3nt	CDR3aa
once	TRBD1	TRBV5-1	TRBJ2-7	TGCGCCAGCAGCAAGGGACAGGAGGGTTACGAGCAGTACTTC	CASSKGQEGYEQYF
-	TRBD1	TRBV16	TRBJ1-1	TGTGCCAGCAGTTATAGACAGGGAGGTAGCACTGAAGCTTTCTTT	CASSYRQGGSTEAFF
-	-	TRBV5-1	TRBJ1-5	TGCGCCAGCAGCTCAGACTCGCATCAGCCCCAGCATTTT	CASSSDSHQPQHF
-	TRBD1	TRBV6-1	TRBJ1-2	TGTGCCAGCAGTGAAGACAGGGGGGTTGGTGGCTACACCTTC	CASSEDRGVGGYTF
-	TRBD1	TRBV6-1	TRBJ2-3	TGTGCCAGTAAACAGGGGGCGCGGGGAACAGATACGCAGTATTTT	CASKQGARGTDTQYF
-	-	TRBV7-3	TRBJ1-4	TGTGCCAGCAGCTTACGGGCGGGCACTAATGAAAAACTGTTTTTT	CASSLRAGTNEKLFF
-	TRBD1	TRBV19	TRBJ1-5	TGTGCCAGTCTCGACAGGGGGATTTACAATCAGCCCCAGCATTTT	CASLDRGIYNQPQHF
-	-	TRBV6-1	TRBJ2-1	TGTGCTGCGGCTAGCGTTAGCTCCTACAATGAGCAGTTCTTC	CAAASVSSYNEQFF
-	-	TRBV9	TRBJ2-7	TGTGCCAGCAGCGTCGACAGGTGGGGGGAGCAGTACTTC	CASSVDRWGEQYF
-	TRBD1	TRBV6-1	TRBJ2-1	TGTGCCAGCAGTGAAGGGGGGACAGGGGGATACAATGAGCAGTTCTTC	CASSEGGTGGYNEQFF
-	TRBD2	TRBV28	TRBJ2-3	TGTGCCAGCAGTTTAATTAAGTGGGCGGGAGGGGGCACAGATACGCAGTATTTT	CASSLIKWAGGGTDTQYF
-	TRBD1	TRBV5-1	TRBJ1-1	TGCGCCAGCAGCTCGGACAGGGGGATGAACACTGAAGCTTTCTTT	CASSSDRGMNTEAFF
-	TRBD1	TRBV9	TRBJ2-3	TGTGCCAGCAGCGCGGGACAGAACACAGATACGCAGTATTTT	CASSAGQNTDTQYF
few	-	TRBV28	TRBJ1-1	TGTGCCAGCAGGTTATACACTGAAGCTTTCTTT	CASRLYTEAFF
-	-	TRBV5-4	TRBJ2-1	TGTGCCAGCAGCTTGGGAGGCAGAGACAATGAGCAGTTCTTC	CASSLGGRDNEQFF
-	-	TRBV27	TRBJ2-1	TGTGCCAGCAGTTCCGCGACAGGCAAACTCTACAATGAGCAGTTCTTC	CASSSATGKLYNEQFF
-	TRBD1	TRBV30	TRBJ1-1	TGTGCCTGGACAAACCGCGACAGGGCGGGGCGCACTGAAGCTTTCTTT	CAWTNRDRAGRTEAFF
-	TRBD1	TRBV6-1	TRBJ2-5	TGTGCCAGCAGTGACCCCTCCGGGACAGGGACCGGGACCCAGTACTTC	CASSDPSGTGTGTQYF
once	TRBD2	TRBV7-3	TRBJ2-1	TGTGCCAGCAGCTTAAGGCCCCTCCCCCCGACTAGCGGGGGGCCTGTCGATGAGCAGTTCTTC	CASSLRPLPPTSGGPVDEQFF
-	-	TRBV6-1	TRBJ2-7	TGTGCCAGCAGAACTAACGGACAGCTTTCCTACGAGCAGTACTTC	CASRTNGQLSYEQYF
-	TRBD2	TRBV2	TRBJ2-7	TGTGCCAGCAGACGCACTAGCGGGAGCGACGAGCAGTACTTC	CASRRTSGSDEQYF
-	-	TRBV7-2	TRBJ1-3	TGTGCCAGCAGCCCAGGACCGGGAAACACCATATATTTT	CASSPGPGNTIYF
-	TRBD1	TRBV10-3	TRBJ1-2	TGTGCCATCAGTGGAAGGGACAGATCTGGCTACACCTTC	CAISGRDRSGYTF
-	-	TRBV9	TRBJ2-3	TGTGCCAGCAGCGTGGAGCGGTACACAGATACGCAGTATTTT	CASSVERYTDTQYF
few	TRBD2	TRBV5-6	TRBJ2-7	TGTGCCAGCAGCTTGTGGACTAGCGGGAGAGGCTACGAGCAGTACTTC	CASSLWTSGRGYEQYF
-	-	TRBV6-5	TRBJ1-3	TGTGCCAGCAGCCTCAACAGGGCCTCTGGAAACACCATATATTTT	CASSLNRASGNTIYF
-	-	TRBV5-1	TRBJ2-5	TGCGCGAACCTGGGGCAGCAAGAGACCCAGTACTTC	CANLGQQETQYF
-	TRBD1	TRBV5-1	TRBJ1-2	TGCGCCAGCAGCCCAGGGGACAGGGGGAAGGGTGGCTACACCTTC	CASSPGDRGKGGYTF
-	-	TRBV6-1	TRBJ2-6	TGTGCCAGCAGTGTTCTGGGGACTGGGGCCAACGTCCTGACTTTC	CASSVLGTGANVLTF
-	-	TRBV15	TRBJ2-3	TGTGCCACCAGCAGAGATCTGCGGGCCGGTGCAGATACGCAGTATTTT	CATSRDLRAGADTQYF
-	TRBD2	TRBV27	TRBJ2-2	TGTGCCAGCACTAGCGGGAGTACCGGGGAGCTGTTTTTT	CASTSGSTGELFF
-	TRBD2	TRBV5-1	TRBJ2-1	TGCGCCAGCAGCGTGACTAGCGGGAGAAGTGGTGAGCAGTTCTTC	CASSVTSGRSGEQFF
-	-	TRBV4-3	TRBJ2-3	TGCGCCAGCAGCCAAGATGGGGGAGGTTTGTTTGATACGCAGTATTTT	CASSQDGGGLFDTQYF
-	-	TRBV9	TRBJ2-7	TGTGCCAGCAGCGTAGGCACGGGTTTCTACGAGCAGTACTTC	CASSVGTGFYEQYF
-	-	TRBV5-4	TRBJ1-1	TGTGCCAGCAGCTTGGGTGTCAGGAGAGCTCTGAACACTGAAGCTTTCTTT	CASSLGVRRALNTEAFF
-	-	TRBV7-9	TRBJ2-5	TGTGCCAGCACCAACCCGAGGGAACAAGAGACCCAGTACTTC	CASTNPREQETQYF
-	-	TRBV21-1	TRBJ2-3	TGTGCCAGCCGCAAGTCTCAGACAGGGGGTCATCGGGGTACGCAGTATTTT	CASRKSQTGGHRGTQYF
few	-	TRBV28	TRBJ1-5	TGTGCCAGCTACAGAGACATCCGTCAGCCCCAGCATTTT	CASYRDIRQPQHF
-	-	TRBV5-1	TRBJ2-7	TGCGCCAGCAGCTTAGCGGACTCCCCCTACGAGCAGTACTTC	CASSLADSPYEQYF
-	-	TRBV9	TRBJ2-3	TGTGCCAGCAGCGACACGGGACTCCCGAGCACAGATACGCAGTATTTT	CASSDTGLPSTDTQYF
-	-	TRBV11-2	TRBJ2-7	TGTGCCAGCAGCTCTAGGCCATCAGGGATGGGATCCTACGAGCAGTACTTC	CASSSRPSGMGSYEQYF
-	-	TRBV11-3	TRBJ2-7	TGTGCCAGCAGCCCGGGAGTCTCGGGCGAGCAGTACTTC	CASSPGVSGEQYF
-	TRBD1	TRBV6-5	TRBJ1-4	TGTGCCAGCAGCCGGATCCCGGGACAGCAGGAAAAACTGTTTTTT	CASSRIPGQQEKLFF
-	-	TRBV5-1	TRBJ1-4	TGCGCCAGCAGCTTGGTAGGTGCAACTAATGAAAAACTGTTTTTT	CASSLVGATNEKLFF
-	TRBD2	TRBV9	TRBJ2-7	TGTGCCAGCAGTTCTAGCGGGACTCCCTACGAGCAGTACTTC	CASSSSGTPYEQYF
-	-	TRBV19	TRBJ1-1	TGTGCCAGCCATTTCGGTGGCTTCGAGAACACTGAAGCTTTCTTT	CASHFGGFENTEAFF
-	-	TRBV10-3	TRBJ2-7	TGTGCCATCAGTGAGCCTTCGCAGGGGAGCTCCTACGAGCAGTACTTC	CAISEPSQGSSYEQYF
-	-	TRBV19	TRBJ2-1	TGTGCCAGTAGTATCATACGGGGTGAGCAGTTCTTC	CASSIIRGEQFF
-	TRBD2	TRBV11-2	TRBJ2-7	TGTGCCAGCAGTACCCCCAGACTAGCGGGAGACCACTACGAGCAGTACTTC	CASSTPRLAGDHYEQYF
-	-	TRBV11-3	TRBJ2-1	TGTGCCAGCAGCTTAACGTGGGGGCTGGCTGGCAATGAGCAGTTCTTC	CASSLTWGLAGNEQFF
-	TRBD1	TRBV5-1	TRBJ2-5	TGCGCCAGCAGCTTGGCGGACAGGGCGGGGGAGACCCAGTACTTC	CASSLADRAGETQYF
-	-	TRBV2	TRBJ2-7	TGTGCCAGCAGTCGGACCGGGAGCTCCTACGAGCAGTACTTC	CASSRTGSSYEQYF
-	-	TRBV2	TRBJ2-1	TGTGCCAGCAAGTCGGCGGTCTACAATGAGCAGTTCTTC	CASKSAVYNEQFF
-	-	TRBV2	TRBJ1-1	TGTGCCAGCAGTGAATTATCAGGGGACACTGAAGCTTTCTTT	CASSELSGDTEAFF